A single TCR beta chain is shown here with its context. The sample is drawn from a study of blood T cell repertoires in COVID-19. This CDR3 region has 15 residues. From germline, CDR1 is SGDLS and CDR2 YYNGEE. Trimming removed 2 bases from V and 3 bases from J; junction bases left unmatched: 6. Clones were sequenced by immunoSEQ multiplex PCR, and TCRdb holds only the in-frame ones, with some missing. Of some 300,000 clones in the sample, roughly 89% are singletons; the top ten hold just under 9.5%. This clonotype originated in a woman in her 30s who had recovered from COVID-19. The sample comprised PBMCs or T cells enriched from blood (not recorded which). The chain combines TRBV9 with TRBJ2-7; TRBD1 agrees at 9 bases. This CDR3 is CASSVGTGSVYEQYF. CDR3 nucleotides: TGTGCCAGCAGCGTCGGGACAGGGAGCGTCTACGAGCAGTACTTC.